This T cell receptor beta chain was recorded in a study of human T cells and chemical hapten exposure. Study-wide findings and caveats: The study found that DPC sensitization did not change TCRs above 1 in 1000 frequency.

For this clonotype: Its antigen is not known.

The time point: healthy volunteer bleed at 6 weeks. Extraction yielded total RNA from whole blood (unfractionated). CDR3 length: 16 residues. Germline CDR1 and CDR2: DFQATT and SNEGSKA (reference sequence). V was pared by 0 bases and J by 5 bases, with 9 bases of the junction left unmatched. In the library, unique molecular identifiers were attached to individual cDNA molecules. As processed by the authors: Per-sample TCR counts ranged from roughly 23,224 to 750,000, median about 100,000. MiXCR, run by TCRdb on the RACE reads, gives a single entry per CDR3 protein. TCRdb's processing, not the study's, gives the V and J calls here. Of some 77,000 distinct CDR3 sequences listed, 8.5% to 10% are singletons.

The TCR was taken from a female donor in good health. Some clones in this sample may be carry-over from other donors' samples. This chain connects TRBV20-1 to TRBJ2-3, with TRBD1 matching 9 bases. Sequencing was performed on whole blood. The CDR3 here is CSARDSWTGVKDTQYF. CDR3 coding DNA: TGCAGTGCTAGAGATAGTTGGACAGGGGTAAAAGATACGCAGTATTTT.